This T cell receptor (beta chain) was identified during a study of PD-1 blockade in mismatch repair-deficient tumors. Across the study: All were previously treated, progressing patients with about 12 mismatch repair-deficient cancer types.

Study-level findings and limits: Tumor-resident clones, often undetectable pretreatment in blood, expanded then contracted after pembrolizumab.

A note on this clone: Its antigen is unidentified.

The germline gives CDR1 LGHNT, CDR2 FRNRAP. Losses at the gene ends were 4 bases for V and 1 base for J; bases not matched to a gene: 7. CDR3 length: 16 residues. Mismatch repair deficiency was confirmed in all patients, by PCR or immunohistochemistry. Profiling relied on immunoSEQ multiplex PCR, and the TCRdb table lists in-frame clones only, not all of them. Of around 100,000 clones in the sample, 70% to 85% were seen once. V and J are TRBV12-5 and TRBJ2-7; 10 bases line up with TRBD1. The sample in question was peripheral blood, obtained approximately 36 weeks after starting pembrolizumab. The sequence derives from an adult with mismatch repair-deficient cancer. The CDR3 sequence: CASGWTGQGISYEQYF. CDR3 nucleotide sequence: TGTGCTAGTGGTTGGACGGGACAGGGGATTTCCTACGAGCAGTACTTC.